This T cell receptor (beta chain) came from a study of OX40 agonist ivuxolimab in advanced cancers. Study in general: Partial responses were achieved by three patients, of whom one had hepatocellular carcinoma and two had cutaneous melanoma.

Overall study results and limits: Expansion of clones was among the lowest in partial responders at 0.1-3.0 mg/kg. At 0.1 to 3.0 mg/kg and by week 6, CD4+ and CD8+ T cells in the blood had expanded clonally.

Autoimmune disease history or systemic immunosuppression disqualified patients. Notes on this clone: Its antigen is not known.

Germline V gene lookup returns CDR1 LNHNV and CDR2 YYDKDF (reference sequence). CDR3 length: 17 residues. Trimming pared 1 base from V and 0 bases from J, leaving 10 bases between. TCRdb's table, derived via immunoSEQ multiplex PCR, lists solely in-frame clones and lacks some. The data contain tens of thousands of clones, 80% to 90% of them singletons. The material sequenced was CD4+ or CD8+ T cells sorted from blood, taken in a trial of the OX40 agonist ivuxolimab. The genes are TRBV15 and TRBJ1-6; D gene ambiguous. This TCR derives from an adult with an advanced solid tumor such as melanoma, head and neck, liver or kidney cancer. The CDR3 reads CATSRVRGSSYNSPLHF. As DNA, the CDR3 is TGTGCCACCAGCAGAGTGAGAGGGAGCTCCTATAATTCACCCCTCCACTTT.